The 23 T cell receptor beta chains given below trace back to one sample, sequenced in a study of cytomegalovirus exposure and HLA in healthy donors. Produced via immunoSEQ multiplex PCR; TCRdb's table is partial and in-frame only. The sample shows more than 140,000 clones, 85% to 90% of them seen only once. Sequenced input: PBMCs. The source of these receptors is a young woman in good health and CMV-seropositive.

The rearrangement uses TRBV4-3 and TRBJ2-1, with TRBD1 identical over 7 bases. Trimming removed 0 bases from V and 4 bases from J; junction bases left unmatched: 3. The CDR3 length is 15 residues. Germline V gene data show CDR1 as LGHNA and CDR2 as YSLEER. The CDR3: CASSQEPGQYNEQFF. DNA of the CDR3: TGCGCCAGCAGCCAAGAGCCGGGACAGTACAATGAGCAGTTCTTC.

This clone was observed a handful of times. The rearrangement joins TRBV2 to TRBJ1-5; D uncertain. V gave up 6 bases and J gave up 0 bases, with 9 bases separating them. CDR1 SNHLY and CDR2 FYNNEI come from the germline V gene. The length of the CDR3 is 14 residues. The CDR3 region is CASSLLFSNQPQHF. CDR3 coding DNA: TGTGCCAGCAGCCTCCTTTTTAGCAATCAGCCCCAGCATTTT.

The chain uses TRBV18 and TRBJ2-1; 8 nucleotides align to TRBD2. The CDR3 is made up of 15 amino acids. V dropped 5 bases and J dropped 2; count of bases not matched to a gene: 5. The germline gives CDR1 KGHSH, CDR2 LQKENI. The DNA for the CDR3 is TGTGCCAGCTCAGCGGGACTAGATACCTACAATGAGCAGTTCTTC. It encodes CASSAGLDTYNEQFF.

J is TRBJ2-5 and V is TRBV6-5; TRBD1 agrees at 7 bases. CDR1 MNHEY and CDR2 SVGAGI come from the germline V gene. The ends lost 4 bases at V and 1 base at J; junction bases unmatched: 6. The CDR3 length is 15 residues. Here the CDR3 DNA reads TGTGCCAGCAGTTCAGTGACAGGGCCCCAAGAGACCCAGTACTTC. It translates to CASSSVTGPQETQYF.

The J gene is TRBJ1-1, the V gene TRBV5-4; the match to TRBD1 covers 7 bases. Germline CDR1 and CDR2: SGHNT and YYREEE (reference sequence). The V and J ends lost 4 bases and 3 bases, in that order; junction bases with no gene match: 6. This CDR3 spans 14 amino acids. CDR3 nucleotide sequence: TGTGCCAGCAGCAACCCAGGGGGTTACACTGAAGCTTTCTTT. Protein sequence: CASSNPGGYTEAFF. The full variable domain, rest sourced from reference TRBV5-4 and TRBJ1-1, is ETGVTQSPTHLIKTRGQQVTLRCSSQSGHNTVSWYQQALGQGPQFIFQYYREEENGRGNFPPRFSGLQFPNYSSELNVNALELDDSALYLCASSNPGGYTEAFFGQGTRLTVV.

This clone was observed many times. This rearrangement joins TRBV19 to TRBJ1-5, with TRBD1 identical over 7 bases. The CDR3 has 13 amino acids. CDR1 and CDR2 from the germline V gene are LNHDA and SQIVND (reference sequence). V was clipped by 8 bases and J by 8 bases; unmatched bases: 9. In DNA form, the CDR3 reads TGTGCCAGTGGACAGGTCGGCGATGAGCCCCAGCATTTT. It specifies CASGQVGDEPQHF.

This clone was found a few times. The V and J genes are TRBV7-2 and TRBJ2-5; 7 bases are a match to TRBD2. This CDR3 has 16 amino acids. After removal of 0 bases from V and 2 bases from J, the junction contained 6 bases not matched to a gene. Germline V gene lookup returns CDR1 SGHTA and CDR2 FQGNSA. The CDR3 DNA reads as TGTGCCAGCAGCTTAGCGATTGGGGAGGGGCAAGAGACCCAGTACTTC. Translation gives CASSLAIGEGQETQYF.

This chain uses TRBV19 with TRBJ2-7, with D tentatively TRBD1 (6 bases). The ends were cut back, 5 bases at V and 2 bases at J, with 13 bases in the middle. The CDR3 sequence is 14 residues long. Germline lookup yields CDR1 LNHDA and CDR2 SQIVND (reference sequence). DNA for the CDR3: TGTGCCAGTAGTCCCTCAGGGGTGACCTACGAGCAGTACTTC. The encoded protein is CASSPSGVTYEQYF.

V usage is TRBV11-2 and J usage is TRBJ2-7; the match to TRBD1 covers 8 bases. The CDR3 sequence is 13 residues long. Germline CDR1 and CDR2: SGHAT and FQNNGV. The ends lost 4 bases at V and 3 bases at J; junction bases unmatched: 2. The CDR3 DNA is TGTGCCAGCAGCTGGGGGACAGGCTACGAGCAGTACTTC. It yields the protein CASSWGTGYEQYF.

The V and J genes are TRBV11-3 and TRBJ2-2, with 7 bases lining up with TRBD2. The CDR3 is 18 residues long. The V segment lost 3 bases and the J segment 2 bases; nucleotides outside the gene matches: 12. The germline V gene has CDR1 SGHNT and CDR2 YENEEA. The CDR3 DNA reads TGTGCCAGCAGCTTGGTTTTTACGTGGGAGGGTAACACCGGGGAGCTGTTTTTT. Protein sequence: CASSLVFTWEGNTGELFF.

The DNA of the CDR3 is TGTGCCAGCAGTCCGAGGACAGGGGGGCACTATGGCTACACCTTC. Translation: CASSPRTGGHYGYTF. The chain employs TRBV28 and TRBJ1-2, with 10 nucleotides matching TRBD1. Trimming at V came to 5 bases and at J to 3 bases, leaving 6 bases not matched to a gene. CDR1 is MDHEN, CDR2 SYDVKM, per germline. The CDR3 length is 15 residues.

The V gene is TRBV6-5, the J gene TRBJ2-3; TRBD2 agrees at 7 bases. The CDR3 extends over 14 amino acids. J was trimmed by 4 bases and V by 3 bases; bases with no gene match: 4. CDR1 is MNHEY, CDR2 SVGAGI, per germline. CDR3 coding DNA: TGTGCCAGCAGTTATACGGGAGGCCCAGATACGCAGTATTTT. Protein: CASSYTGGPDTQYF.

The chain links TRBV7-9 to TRBJ2-7; 10 positions match TRBD1. Germline V gives CDR1 SEHNR, CDR2 FQNEAQ (reference sequence). This CDR3 spans 16 amino acids. Losses at the gene ends were 1 base for V and 3 bases for J; bases not matched to a gene: 6. As DNA, the CDR3 is TGTGCCAGCAGCTTAGGGGAGGGGACAGGGGACTACGAGCAGTACTTC. Its protein product is CASSLGEGTGDYEQYF. The whole variable domain, remainder taken from reference TRBV7-9 and TRBJ2-7, is DTGVSQNPRHKITKRGQNVTFRCDPISEHNRLYWYRQTLGQGPEFLTYFQNEAQLEKSRLLSDRFSAERPKGSFSTLEIQRTEQGDSAMYLCASSLGEGTGDYEQYFGPGTRLTVT.

The sample holds many counts of this clone. CDR3 sequence reads: CASSPGTGDYNEQFF. The DNA for the CDR3 is TGCGCCAGCAGTCCCGGGACAGGAGACTACAATGAGCAGTTCTTC. The chain joins TRBV10-1 to TRBJ2-1, with 8 bases identical to TRBD1. Trimming cost V 5 bases and J 3 bases; bases outside gene matches: 6. Germline lookup yields CDR1 WNHNN and CDR2 SYGVQD (reference sequence). This CDR3 contains 15 residues.

This clone has a single count. This rearrangement joins TRBV11-2 to TRBJ2-5; 9 nucleotides line up with TRBD1. J lost 5 bases, V lost 1 base, and 11 bases had no gene match. CDR3 length: 17 residues. Germline assignment: CDR1 SGHAT and CDR2 FQNNGV. The CDR3 DNA is TGTGCCAGCAGCTTAGTTGTCGACAGGGGGAGTCGGGAGACCCAGTACTTC. Its translation: CASSLVVDRGSRETQYF.

The chain combines TRBV2 with TRBJ1-5; the match to TRBD1 covers 7 bases. This CDR3 contains 16 residues. Germline V gene lookup returns CDR1 SNHLY and CDR2 FYNNEI. V lost 7 bases, J lost 2 bases, and 11 bases stayed unmatched. CDR3 bases: TGTGCCAGCACCGAGGGGGCAGGGCTGGGCAATCAGCCCCAGCATTTT. This encodes CASTEGAGLGNQPQHF.

The CDR3 DNA is TGTGCCAGCAGCTTAGTCGGGACAGGGGTTTACGAGCAGTACTTC. This sequence encodes CASSLVGTGVYEQYF. The rearrangement joins TRBV11-2 to TRBJ2-7, with 10 bases matching TRBD1. Germline lookup yields CDR1 SGHAT and CDR2 FQNNGV. Losses at the gene ends were 1 base for V and 4 bases for J; bases not matched to a gene: 4. The CDR3 runs to 15 residues.

The chain uses TRBV28 and TRBJ2-5; 12 bases agree with TRBD2. V lost 6 bases to trimming and J lost 2 bases; unmatched junction nucleotides: 1. This CDR3 contains 14 residues. The germline V gene has CDR1 MDHEN and CDR2 SYDVKM. The CDR3 DNA reads as TGTGCCAGCAGGACTAGCGGGAGACAAGAGACCCAGTACTTC. Translation: CASRTSGRQETQYF.

This sequence joins TRBV5-4 and TRBJ1-2; 10 bases fit TRBD1. V trimming: 4 bases; J trimming: 5 bases; junction bases outside the gene matches: 2. This CDR3 contains 13 residues. Germline CDR1 and CDR2: SGHNT and YYREEE (reference sequence). The CDR3: CASSMGQGYGYTF. In nucleotides, the CDR3 is TGTGCCAGCAGCATGGGACAGGGGTATGGCTACACCTTC.

V is TRBV2 and J is TRBJ2-1, with 9 bases fitting TRBD1. The ends lost 4 bases at V and 8 bases at J; junction bases unmatched: 9. The germline V gene encodes CDR1 SNHLY and CDR2 FYNNEI. This CDR3 is built from 15 residues. CDR3 loop: CASSVVTGGWDEQFF. The CDR3 DNA reads TGTGCCAGCAGTGTAGTGACAGGGGGTTGGGATGAGCAGTTCTTC.

The genes are TRBV30 and TRBJ2-2; 12 bases agree with TRBD2. V shed 8 bases, J shed 0 bases, and the junction held 1 base outside the gene matches. Germline CDR1 GTSNPN, CDR2 SVGIG (reference sequence). The CDR3 is made up of 14 amino acids. CDR3: CAGLAGSNTGELFF. CDR3 DNA sequence: TGTGCCGGACTAGCGGGATCGAACACCGGGGAGCTGTTTTTT. Filled out from reference TRBV30 and TRBJ2-2, the complete variable domain reads SQTIHQWPATLVQPVGSPLSLECTVEGTSNPNLYWYRQAAGRGLQLLFYSVGIGQISSEVPQNLSASRPQDRQFILSSKKLLLSDSGFYLCAGLAGSNTGELFFGEGSRLTVL.

The CDR3 bases are TGTGCCAGCAGCCAAGAAAGGGCTAGCGGGGAGGGTCGCGAGCAGTACTTC. This translates into CASSQERASGEGREQYF. The chain links TRBV14 to TRBJ2-7, with TRBD2 matching 9 bases. In germline, CDR1 is SGHDN, CDR2 FVKESK. Losses at the gene ends were 0 bases for V and 6 bases for J; bases not matched to a gene: 12. The CDR3 covers 17 residues.

CDR3 sequence: CASSLQTQEFF. Written as DNA, the CDR3 is TGTGCCAGCAGTTTACAGACACAGGAGTTCTTC. The chain couples TRBV6-5 to TRBJ2-1; D possibly corresponds to TRBD1 (5 bases). Per germline, CDR1 MNHEY and CDR2 SVGAGI. Trimming pared 4 bases from V and 14 bases from J, leaving 12 bases between. The CDR3 loop spans 11 amino acids.